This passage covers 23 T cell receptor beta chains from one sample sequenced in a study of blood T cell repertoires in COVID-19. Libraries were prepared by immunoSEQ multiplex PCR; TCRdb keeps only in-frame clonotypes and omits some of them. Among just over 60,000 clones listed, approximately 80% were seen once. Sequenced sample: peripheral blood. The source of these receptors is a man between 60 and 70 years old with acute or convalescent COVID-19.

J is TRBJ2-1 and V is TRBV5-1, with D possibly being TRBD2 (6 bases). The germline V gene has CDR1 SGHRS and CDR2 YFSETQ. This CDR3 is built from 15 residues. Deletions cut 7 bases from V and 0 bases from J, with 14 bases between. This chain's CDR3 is CASSRMGGSYNEQFF. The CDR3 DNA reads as TGCGCCAGCTCCAGAATGGGGGGCTCCTACAATGAGCAGTTCTTC.

The CDR3 DNA is TGTGCCAGCAGTGAAGCCGGGGTTCGGGGTGGCTACACCTTC. Translated, it gives CASSEAGVRGGYTF. V and J are TRBV6-1 and TRBJ1-2; D is undetermined. Germline loops: CDR1 MNHNS, CDR2 SASEGT. V lost 0 bases to trimming and J lost 7 bases, with 12 bases between them. The CDR3 sequence is 14 residues long.

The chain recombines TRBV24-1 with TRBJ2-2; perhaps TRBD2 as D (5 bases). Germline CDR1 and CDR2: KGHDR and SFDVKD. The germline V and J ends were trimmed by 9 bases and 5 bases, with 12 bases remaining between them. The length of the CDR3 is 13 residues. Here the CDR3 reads CATRFGETGELFF. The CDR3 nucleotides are TGTGCCACCCGATTCGGGGAAACCGGGGAGCTGTTTTTT.

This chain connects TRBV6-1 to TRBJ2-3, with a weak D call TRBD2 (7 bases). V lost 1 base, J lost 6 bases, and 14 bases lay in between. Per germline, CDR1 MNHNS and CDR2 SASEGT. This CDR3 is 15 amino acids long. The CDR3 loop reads CASSEGWEGDDTQYF. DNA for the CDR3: TGTGCCAGCAGTGAAGGGTGGGAGGGGGATGATACGCAGTATTTT.

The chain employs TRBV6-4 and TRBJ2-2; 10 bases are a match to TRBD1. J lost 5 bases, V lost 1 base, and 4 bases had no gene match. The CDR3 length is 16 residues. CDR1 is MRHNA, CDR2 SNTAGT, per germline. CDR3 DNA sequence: TGTGCCAGCAGTGACTTTGGGACAGGGGAAACCGGGGAGCTGTTTTTT. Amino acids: CASSDFGTGETGELFF.

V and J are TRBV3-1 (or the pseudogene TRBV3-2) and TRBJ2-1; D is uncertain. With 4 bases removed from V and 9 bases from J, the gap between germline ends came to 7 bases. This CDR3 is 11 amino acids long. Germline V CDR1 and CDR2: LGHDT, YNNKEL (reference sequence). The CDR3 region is CASSLNREQFF. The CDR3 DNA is TGTGCCAGCAGCCTTAATCGTGAGCAGTTCTTC.

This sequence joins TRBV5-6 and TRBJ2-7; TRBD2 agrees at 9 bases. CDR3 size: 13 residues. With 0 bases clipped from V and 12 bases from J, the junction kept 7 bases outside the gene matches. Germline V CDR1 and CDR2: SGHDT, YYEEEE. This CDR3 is CASSLGSGSVRYF. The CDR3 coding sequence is TGTGCCAGCAGCTTGGGTAGCGGGAGTGTAAGGTACTTC.

DNA for the CDR3: TGCAGTGCTAGTGGTCTAGCGGACGAGACCCAGTACTTC. It encodes CSASGLADETQYF. V gene TRBV20-1 combines with J gene TRBJ2-5; 7 nucleotides line up with TRBD2. The CDR3 is made up of 13 amino acids. The junction had 6 bases not matched to a gene; V was cut back by 3 bases and J by 5 bases. The germline V gene has CDR1 DFQATT and CDR2 SNEGSKA (reference sequence).

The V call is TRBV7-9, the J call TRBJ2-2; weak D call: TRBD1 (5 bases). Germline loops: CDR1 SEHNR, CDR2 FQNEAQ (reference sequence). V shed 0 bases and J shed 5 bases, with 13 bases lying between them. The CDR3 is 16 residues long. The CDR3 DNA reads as TGTGCCAGCAGCTTAGCGGTGACAGACGGAACCGGGGAGCTGTTTTTT. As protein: CASSLAVTDGTGELFF.

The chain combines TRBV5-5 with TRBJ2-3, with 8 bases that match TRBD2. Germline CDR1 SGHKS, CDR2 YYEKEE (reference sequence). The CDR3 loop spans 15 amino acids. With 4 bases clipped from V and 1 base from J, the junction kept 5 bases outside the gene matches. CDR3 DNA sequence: TGTGCCAGCAGCCTAGCGGGTTGGGGCACAGATACGCAGTATTTT. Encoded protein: CASSLAGWGTDTQYF.

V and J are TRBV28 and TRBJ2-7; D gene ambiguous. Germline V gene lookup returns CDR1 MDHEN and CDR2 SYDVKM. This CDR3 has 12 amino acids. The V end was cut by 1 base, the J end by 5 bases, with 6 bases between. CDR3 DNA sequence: TGTGCCAGCAGTTTATATCCCAACGAGCAGTACTTC. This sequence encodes CASSLYPNEQYF. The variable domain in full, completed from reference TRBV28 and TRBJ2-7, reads DVKVTQSSRYLVKRTGEKVFLECVQDMDHENMFWYRQDPGLGLRLIYFSYDVKMKEKGDIPEGYSVSREKKERFSLILESASTNQTSMYLCASSLYPNEQYFGPGTRLTVT.

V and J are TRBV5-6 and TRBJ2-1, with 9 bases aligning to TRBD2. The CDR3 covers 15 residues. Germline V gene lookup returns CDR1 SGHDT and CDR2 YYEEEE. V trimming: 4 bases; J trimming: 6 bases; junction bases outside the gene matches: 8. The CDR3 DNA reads TGTGCCAGCAGCACTTTAGCGGGAGTAGTCAATGAGCAGTTCTTC. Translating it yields CASSTLAGVVNEQFF.

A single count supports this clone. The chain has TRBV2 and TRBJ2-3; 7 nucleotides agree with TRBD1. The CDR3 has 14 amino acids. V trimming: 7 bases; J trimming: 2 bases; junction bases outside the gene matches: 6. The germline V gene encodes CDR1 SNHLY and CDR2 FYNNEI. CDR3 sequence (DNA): TGTGCCAGCAATAGACAGGGTGCCACAGATACGCAGTATTTT. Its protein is CASNRQGATDTQYF. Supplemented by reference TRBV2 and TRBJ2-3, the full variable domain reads EPEVTQTPSHQVTQMGQEVILRCVPISNHLYFYWYRQILGQKVEFLVSFYNNEISEKSEIFDDQFSVERPDGSNFTLKIRSTKLEDSAMYFCASNRQGATDTQYFGPGTRLTVL.

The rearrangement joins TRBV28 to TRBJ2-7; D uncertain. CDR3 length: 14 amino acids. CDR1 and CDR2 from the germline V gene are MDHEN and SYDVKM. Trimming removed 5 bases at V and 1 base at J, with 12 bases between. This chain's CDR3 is CASSTYGRSYEQYF. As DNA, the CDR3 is TGTGCCAGCAGTACGTACGGCAGGTCCTACGAGCAGTACTTC.

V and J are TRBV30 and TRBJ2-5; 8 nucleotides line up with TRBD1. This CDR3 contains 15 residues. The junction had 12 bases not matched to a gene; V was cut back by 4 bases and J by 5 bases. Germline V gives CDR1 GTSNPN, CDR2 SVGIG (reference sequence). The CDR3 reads CAWKSGHRGFETQYF. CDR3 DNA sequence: TGTGCCTGGAAGTCTGGGCACAGGGGGTTTGAGACCCAGTACTTC. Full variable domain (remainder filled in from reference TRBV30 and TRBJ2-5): SQTIHQWPATLVQPVGSPLSLECTVEGTSNPNLYWYRQAAGRGLQLLFYSVGIGQISSEVPQNLSASRPQDRQFILSSKKLLLSDSGFYLCAWKSGHRGFETQYFGPGTRLLVL.

The CDR3 region has the DNA TGTGCCAGCAGTTTATCCCCCTCAGCCTACAATGAGCAGTTCTTC. Translating it yields CASSLSPSAYNEQFF. The V and J genes are TRBV27 and TRBJ2-1, with D uncertain. Trimming shortened V by 0 bases and J by 2 bases, and 8 bases separated the two germline ends. This CDR3 is built from 15 residues. In germline, CDR1 is MNHEY, CDR2 SMNVEV (reference sequence).

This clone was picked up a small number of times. The CDR3 coding sequence is TGCGCCAGCAGCTTGGGCGGGAGCGCAGATACGCAGTATTTT. This encodes CASSLGGSADTQYF. The chain has TRBV5-1 and TRBJ2-3; TRBD2 agrees at 7 bases. Germline V gene lookup returns CDR1 SGHRS and CDR2 YFSETQ. Losses at the gene ends were 0 bases for V and 4 bases for J; bases not matched to a gene: 2. The CDR3 is 14 amino acids.

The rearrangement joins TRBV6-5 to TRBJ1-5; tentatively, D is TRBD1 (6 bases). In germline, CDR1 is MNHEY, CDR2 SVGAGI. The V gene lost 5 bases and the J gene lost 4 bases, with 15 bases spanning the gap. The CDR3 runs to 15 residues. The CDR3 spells CASSPQGRGNQPQHF. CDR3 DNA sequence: TGTGCCAGCAGTCCCCAAGGGAGGGGGAATCAGCCCCAGCATTTT.

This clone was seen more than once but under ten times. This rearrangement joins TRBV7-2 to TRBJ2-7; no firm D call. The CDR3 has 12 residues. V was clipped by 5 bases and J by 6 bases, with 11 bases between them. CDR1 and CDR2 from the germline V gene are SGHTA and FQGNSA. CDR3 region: CASSPPPGEQYF. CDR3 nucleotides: TGTGCCAGCAGCCCCCCGCCGGGCGAGCAGTACTTC. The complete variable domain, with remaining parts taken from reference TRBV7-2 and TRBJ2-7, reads GAGVSQSPSNKVTEKGKDVELRCDPISGHTALYWYRQSLGQGLEFLIYFQGNSAPDKSGLPSDRFSAERTGGSVSTLTIQRTQQEDSAVYLCASSPPPGEQYFGPGTRLTVT.

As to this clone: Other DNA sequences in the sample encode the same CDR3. The CDR3 DNA follows: TGTGCCAGCAGTTCCCGCGGGTACGAGCAGTACTTC. As protein: CASSSRGYEQYF. This chain links TRBV6-5 with TRBJ2-7; D might be TRBD2 (5 bases). Trimming took off 4 bases at V and 4 bases at J, with 8 bases between the two ends. The CDR3 sequence is 12 residues long. CDR1 is MNHEY and CDR2 is SVGAGI in the germline V gene.

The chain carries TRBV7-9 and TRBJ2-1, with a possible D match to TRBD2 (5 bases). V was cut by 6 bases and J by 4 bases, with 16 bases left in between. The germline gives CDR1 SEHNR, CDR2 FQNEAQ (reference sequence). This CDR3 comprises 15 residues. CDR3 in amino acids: CASRASRTRYNEQFF. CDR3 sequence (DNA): TGTGCCAGCAGGGCTAGCCGGACGAGATACAATGAGCAGTTCTTC.

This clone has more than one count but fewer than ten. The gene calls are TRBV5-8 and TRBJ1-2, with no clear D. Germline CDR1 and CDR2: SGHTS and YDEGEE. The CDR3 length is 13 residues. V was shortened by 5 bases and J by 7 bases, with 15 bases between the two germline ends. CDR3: CASSHRAAGGYTF. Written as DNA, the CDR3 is TGTGCCAGCAGTCACCGGGCGGCGGGTGGCTACACCTTC.

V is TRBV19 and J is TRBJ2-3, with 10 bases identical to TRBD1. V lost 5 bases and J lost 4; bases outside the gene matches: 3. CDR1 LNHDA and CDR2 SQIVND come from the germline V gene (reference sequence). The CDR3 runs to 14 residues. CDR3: CASSPGTGADTQYF. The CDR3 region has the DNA TGTGCCAGTAGTCCTGGGACAGGGGCAGATACGCAGTATTTT.